The clone carrying this T cell receptor (beta chain) occurred a few times. Antigen specificity is unknown. Trimming pared 6 bases from V and 4 bases from J, leaving 11 bases between. The germline V gene has CDR1 SGHTA and CDR2 FQGTGA. The CDR3 length is 13 residues. Since all of the isolated RNA was reverse transcribed, expressed TCRB transcripts were what got sequenced. The average output of naive, central memory and regulatory T cell samples was 3 million to 4 million reads. Sequencing was performed with immunoSEQ multiplex PCR; in TCRdb, only in-frame clones are kept and a portion is missing. This sample has more than 250,000 clones, with around 15% found just once. The record originates from a study of beta chain features in type 1 diabetes. In the study overall: When patients were set against healthy donors, age, gender and cell yields were similar. Examined across all samples were just under 110,000,000 sorted cells.

Study-level points and caveats: Moderate yet significant TCRB CDR3 shortening was seen in Type 1 diabetes patients in all four CD4+ subsets. The study left unresolved whether HLA type influences TCRB rearrangement.

Sequenced input: naive CD4+ T cells from blood. V gene TRBV7-3 combines with J gene TRBJ2-3, with D perhaps TRBD1 (6 bases). This receptor was identified in a young man with type 1 diabetes. The CDR3 region is CASSSQGSDTQYF. The CDR3 DNA is TGTGCCAGCAGTTCACAGGGTTCAGATACGCAGTATTTT.